The clone carrying this T cell receptor beta chain was counted a single time. The data were taken from a study of control samples from healthy donors and cancer patients. Some clones are missing from TCRdb's copy, which holds only in-frame ones; the method was immunoSEQ multiplex PCR. Among under 200,000 clones listed, approximately 90% were seen once. Germline V gene sequence: CDR1 SGDLS, CDR2 YYNGEE. This CDR3 comprises 15 residues. V was cut by 1 base and J by 0 bases, with 8 bases left in between. The sequence derives from a woman under 40 in good health. V is TRBV9 and J is TRBJ2-1; possible D gene TRBD1, 7 bases. The sample comprised blood. The CDR3 reads CASSVQGGSYNEQFF. The DNA for the CDR3 is TGTGCCAGCAGCGTACAGGGGGGCTCCTACAATGAGCAGTTCTTC. The full variable domain, in which reference TRBV9 and TRBJ2-1 provide the parts outside the CDR3, is DSGVTQTPKHLITATGQRVTLRCSPRSGDLSVYWYQQSLDQGLQFLIQYYNGEERAKGNILERFSAQQFPDLHSELNLSSLELGDSALYFCASSVQGGSYNEQFFGPGTRLTVL.